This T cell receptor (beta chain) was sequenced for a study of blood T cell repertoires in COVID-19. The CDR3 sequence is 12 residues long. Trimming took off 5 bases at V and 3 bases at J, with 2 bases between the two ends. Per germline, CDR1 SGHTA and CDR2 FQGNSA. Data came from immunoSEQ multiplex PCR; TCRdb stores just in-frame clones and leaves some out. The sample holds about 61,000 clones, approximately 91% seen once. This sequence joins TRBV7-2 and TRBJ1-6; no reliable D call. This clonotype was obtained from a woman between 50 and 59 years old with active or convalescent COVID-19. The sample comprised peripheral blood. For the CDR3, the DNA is TGTGCCAGCAGCCTCTATAATTCACCCCTCCACTTT. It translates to CASSLYNSPLHF.